This T cell receptor beta chain stems from a study of glioma-infiltrating T cells after dendritic cell vaccination listed by TCRdb under 2016. For the study in its entirety: Of the approximately 15 glioblastoma patients in the cohort, all drawn from Phase I and II dendritic cell vaccination trials, 9 were newly diagnosed and 6 had recurrent disease. In glioblastoma patients vaccinated with dendritic cells, deep sequencing of TCR beta CDR3 regions served to measure tumor-infiltrating lymphocyte content and to compare repertoires between tumor and blood. Survival after dendritic cell vaccination was correlated with TCR sequencing metrics, such as TIL content and the overlap between tumor and blood repertoires. Autologous tumor lysate-pulsed dendritic cell vaccination was administered to the patients between about 2003 and 2012. Each patient got three intradermal injections of the dendritic cell vaccine, spaced at biweekly intervals, in the arm below the axilla. The vaccine was prepared from monocyte-derived dendritic cells that were cultured for under 8 days with IL-4 and GM-CSF and then pulsed overnight with autologous tumor lysate.

Using the immunoSEQ assay, TCRB CDR3 regions were amplified from 2 to 2.5 micrograms of genomic DNA, or from all available DNA when less than that was on hand. The multiplex PCR employed 60 forward primers targeting TCR V beta segments and 13 reverse primers targeting J beta segments. Synthetic control templates were spiked into each sample at limiting dilution to estimate reads per starting template. The Illumina HiSeq System generated 87 bp sequencing reads. In the source study's methods: PCR and sequencing errors were removed by a nearest neighbor algorithm that merged closely related sequences. TCR overlap was defined as the percentage of unique tumor TCR beta sequences that were also present in the same patient's peripheral blood. Entries here come from immuneACCESS through TCRdb and include only in-frame sequences with V and J called. Some clones fail to appear in such tables; in the studies checked, an unresolved V gene covers under half of the shortfall, and the cause of the remainder is unknown. D and trimming were read from the DNA, whereas the V and J calls and clone size are those reported in that table. This sample holds about 90,000 clones; around 83% were observed only once. About 6.8% of the sample is taken by the ten largest.

The sample's time point label is to be understood as: after dendritic cell vaccination, including at tumor progression/relapse. Patients were selected on the basis of adequate residual fresh-frozen tumor tissue and more than two years of available survival data. None of the glioblastoma patients carried an isocitrate dehydrogenase mutation, although molecular status otherwise varied. PBMC were collected before vaccination, two weeks after the third vaccination, and at tumor progression if tumor progression occurred. The Qiagen DNeasy Blood extraction Kit was used to extract genomic DNA. Taken from cysteine to phenylalanine, the CDR3 has 14 residues. The kept DNA is CDR3 alone, 42 bases in frame from the first base. Looking up the germline V gene yields CDR1 SQVTM and CDR2 ANQGSEA. Compared with germline, V lacks 6 bases and J lacks 4 bases; bases without a gene match: 7. About this clone: The antigen it binds to is not known. It has no much larger one-base neighbor in the sample; base qualities were not kept.

The paper's findings and limits, for the study overall: Longer time to progression and overall survival after dendritic cell vaccination were predicted by higher estimated pretreatment TIL content. TCR clonality showed no direct relationship with survival, which suggests that a diverse polyclonal response may be important. The cohort was small and heterogeneous, few patients had complete blood and tumor sets, and even fewer had initial-recurrent tumor pairs. The three-group TCR overlap response model was characterized as speculative, and prospective validation of the model was stated to be required.

Sequencing used blood, obtained after dendritic cell vaccination. This TCR was recovered from a human donor with glioblastoma. Recombination connected TRBV29-1 to TRBJ2-2; a stretch of 8 junction bases matches TRBD1. The nucleotide sequence reads TGCAGCGTCGCCACCACAGGGGGCACCGGGGAGCTGTTTTTT. The resulting protein is CSVATTGGTGELFF.